A single sample gave rise to the 19 T cell receptor beta chains below, sequenced in a study of blood T cell repertoires in COVID-19. The assay was immunoSEQ multiplex PCR, and TCRdb's table has in-frame clones only and misses some. This table holds roughly 100,000 clones, roughly 90% found once. Sequenced input: peripheral blood. The receptors here all came from a woman in her sixties with acute or convalescent COVID-19.

V is TRBV4-2 and J is TRBJ1-5; 9 bases agree with TRBD1. The CDR3 is 15 amino acids. J was trimmed by 6 bases and V by 1 base; bases with no gene match: 4. Per germline, CDR1 LGHNA and CDR2 YNFKEQ. The CDR3 sequence is CASSQGGQGSQPQHF. CDR3 nucleotides: TGTGCCAGCAGCCAAGGGGGACAGGGAAGTCAGCCCCAGCATTTT.

The chain has TRBV21-1 and TRBJ1-1; the tabulated D call, TRBD1, remains unverified against the DNA. TRBV21-1 is recorded as a pseudogene. The CDR3 has 16 residues. This chain's CDR3 is CASSGGQRFMNTEAFF. The DNA for the CDR3 is TGTGCCAGCAGCGGTGGACAGAGATTCATGAACACTGAAGCTTTCTTT.

The chain uses TRBV7-8 and TRBJ1-5; TRBD1 agrees at 8 bases. Germline lookup yields CDR1 SGHVS and CDR2 FQNEAQ. V lost 4 bases, J lost 0 bases, and 14 bases stayed unmatched. The CDR3 has 19 amino acids. CDR3 loop: CASSSRTGRNPYSNQPQHF. CDR3 DNA: TGTGCCAGCAGCTCCCGGACAGGGAGAAACCCATATAGCAATCAGCCCCAGCATTTT.

The V and J genes are TRBV6-6 and TRBJ2-1; 7 bases agree with TRBD1. V shed 5 bases, J shed 12 bases, and the junction held 10 bases outside the gene matches. Germline V gene sequence: CDR1 MNHNY, CDR2 SVGAGI (reference sequence). CDR3 length: 13 amino acids. CDR3 coding DNA: TGTGCCAGCAGTGACGCTCAGGGACAGCCGCAGTTCTTC. Protein: CASSDAQGQPQFF.

The chain recombines TRBV18 with TRBJ1-2, with a weak D call TRBD1 (5 bases). The CDR3 loop spans 16 amino acids. The V and J ends lost 6 bases and 8 bases respectively, with 25 bases between them. From germline, CDR1 is KGHSH and CDR2 LQKENI. The DNA of the CDR3 is TGTGCCAGCTCGACGGGAAGGGACTCCGTAGGAGGCGGCTACACCTTC. Its translation is CASSTGRDSVGGGYTF.

CDR3 in amino acids: CASSRTPDEQFF. CDR3 DNA sequence: TGTGCCAGCAGCCGGACACCGGATGAGCAGTTCTTC. The chain uses TRBV11-2 and TRBJ2-1; weak D call: TRBD1 (5 bases). Germline CDR1 is SGHAT and CDR2 is FQNNGV. The CDR3 is 12 residues long. Trimming took 5 bases from V and 8 from J, leaving 10 bases between them.

CDR3 amino acids: CASSLNTGQRITDTQYF. The DNA of the CDR3 is TGTGCCAGCAGTTTAAATACAGGACAGAGGATCACAGATACGCAGTATTTT. The chain carries TRBV27 and TRBJ2-3; maybe TRBD1 (6 bases). V lost 2 bases to trimming and J lost 2 bases, with 17 bases between them. Germline V gene lookup returns CDR1 MNHEY and CDR2 SMNVEV (reference sequence). The CDR3 covers 17 residues.

V and J are TRBV7-8 and TRBJ1-1, with TRBD1 identical over 10 bases. Trimming at V came to 0 bases and at J to 6 bases, leaving 7 bases not matched to a gene. CDR1 is SGHVS, CDR2 FQNEAQ, per germline. CDR3 length equals 16 residues. The CDR3, as DNA: TGTGCCAGCAGCTTAGCGATGGGGGACAGGGGCCCTGAAGCTTTCTTT. Residues: CASSLAMGDRGPEAFF.

The V call is TRBV18, the J call TRBJ2-5, with 11 bases that match TRBD1. Per germline, CDR1 KGHSH and CDR2 LQKENI. Losses at the gene ends were 6 bases for V and 5 bases for J; bases not matched to a gene: 8. The CDR3 loop spans 15 amino acids. CDR3 DNA sequence: TGTGCCAGCTCCCCGGGACAGGGGGAGTGGGAGACCCAGTACTTC. Amino acid sequence: CASSPGQGEWETQYF.

V usage is TRBV5-4 and J usage is TRBJ1-3; tentatively, D is TRBD1 (6 bases). The CDR3 has 14 amino acids. V lost 2 bases and J lost 0, with 6 bases in between. CDR1 and CDR2 (germline): SGHNT, YYREEE (reference sequence). CDR3 nucleotide sequence: TGTGCCAGCAGCTTACAGGGCTCTGGAAACACCATATATTTT. It encodes CASSLQGSGNTIYF.

This clone came up once. This CDR3 is CASSLMRTAAYGYTF. The DNA of the CDR3 is TGTGCCAGCAGCTTAATGCGGACAGCAGCCTATGGCTACACCTTC. V usage is TRBV7-9 and J usage is TRBJ1-2, with D possibly being TRBD1 (6 bases). This CDR3 is built from 15 residues. Trimming removed 2 bases from V and 4 bases from J, with 14 bases in between. Germline V gene sequence: CDR1 SEHNR, CDR2 FQNEAQ (reference sequence).

V is TRBV5-1 and J is TRBJ2-1; 15 bases fit TRBD2. The CDR3 runs 15 residues. Germline V gives CDR1 SGHRS, CDR2 YFSETQ. Trimming at V came to 3 bases and at J to 9 bases, leaving 4 bases not matched to a gene. Written as DNA, the CDR3 is TGCGCCAGCAGCTCGGGACTAGCGGGAGGTGGTGAGCAGTTCTTC. This translates into CASSSGLAGGGEQFF.

This clone appeared a single time. The rearrangement links TRBV6-5 to TRBJ1-1; TRBD1 might be the D (6 bases). The CDR3 has 14 amino acids. In germline, CDR1 is MNHEY, CDR2 SVGAGI. V was shortened by 8 bases and J by 0 bases, with 13 bases between the two germline ends. The CDR3 spells CASGTYLMNTEAFF. Here the CDR3 DNA reads TGTGCCAGCGGGACATACCTCATGAACACTGAAGCTTTCTTT.

The J gene is TRBJ2-6, the V gene TRBV14; 8 bases match TRBD1. Per germline, CDR1 SGHDN and CDR2 FVKESK. CDR3 length: 20 amino acids. Germline trimming cut 0 bases from V and 0 bases from J; bases unmatched to any gene: 10. The CDR3 reads CASSQDFPGTGFSGANVLTF. DNA of the CDR3: TGTGCCAGCAGCCAAGATTTTCCCGGGACAGGTTTCTCTGGGGCCAACGTCCTGACTTTC.

The chain employs TRBV19 and TRBJ2-6; the match to TRBD2 covers 7 bases. This CDR3 region has 16 residues. V dropped 6 bases and J dropped 4; count of bases not matched to a gene: 9. The germline gives CDR1 LNHDA, CDR2 SQIVND (reference sequence). Written as DNA, the CDR3 is TGTGCCAGTAGGCGAGAAGCGGGATACGGGGCCAACGTCCTGACTTTC. Protein sequence: CASRREAGYGANVLTF. The variable domain in full, completed from reference TRBV19 and TRBJ2-6, reads DGGITQSPKYLFRKEGQNVTLSCEQNLNHDAMYWYRQDPGQGLRLIYYSQIVNDFQKGDIAEGYSVSREKKESFPLTVTSAQKNPTAFYLCASRREAGYGANVLTFGAGSRLTVL.

The rearrangement uses TRBV9 and TRBJ2-3; 10 positions match TRBD2. The germline V gene has CDR1 SGDLS and CDR2 YYNGEE. The CDR3 covers 16 residues. V shed 4 bases and J 4 bases; nucleotides not matched to a gene: 9. In DNA, the CDR3 is TGTGCCAGCAGCCCCCAGGGACTAGCGCGCGCAGATACGCAGTATTTT. Translating it yields CASSPQGLARADTQYF.

The rearrangement links TRBV4-1 to TRBJ2-2; TRBD2 matches at 7 bases. Per the germline V gene, CDR1 is MGHRA and CDR2 is YSYEKL. This CDR3 spans 15 amino acids. The V segment lost 0 bases and the J segment 7 bases; nucleotides outside the gene matches: 5. CDR3 coding DNA: TGCGCCAGCAGCCAAGAAGCGGGATTGGGCGGGGAGCTGTTTTTT. It is translated as CASSQEAGLGGELFF.

CDR3 DNA: TGCAGCGTTGATTTTCAGGGAGGGAATGGCTACACCTTC. Protein product: CSVDFQGGNGYTF. This rearrangement joins TRBV29-1 to TRBJ1-2; a possible D gene is TRBD1 (5 bases). There are 13 residues in the CDR3. Germline values: CDR1 SQVTM, CDR2 ANQGSEA. Trimming stripped 3 bases from V and 6 bases from J, with 14 bases between.

As regards this clone: Other DNA sequences of this sample code for an identical CDR3. V and J are TRBV27 and TRBJ2-2; no definite D call. Germline CDR1 and CDR2: MNHEY and SMNVEV (reference sequence). This CDR3 region has 14 residues. V lost 5 bases and J 7 bases, leaving 14 bases between the germline ends. DNA for the CDR3: TGTGCCAGCAGTCCCTCACTTCATGGCGGGGAGCTGTTTTTT. Its protein product is CASSPSLHGGELFF.